These T cell receptor beta chains were read from a single sample in a study of T-cell memory formation after mild COVID-19. TCRdb processed the 5' RACE reads anew with MiXCR; each CDR3 protein has one entry. The sample consists of around 210,000 distinct CDR3 sequences, over 7.5% of them appearing once. Sample: PBMCs or a T cell subset sorted from them (not recorded which). These receptors all come from a young man who had mild COVID-19 (a few samples of this study predate the infection). Cell type and time point are not known. The CDR3 runs from the conserved cysteine through the conserved F or W. A D gene is named only where the DNA matches it firmly. Where a row states a size, it is once, few, many or the class of an expanded clone; other rows omit it.

abundance	v_gene	j_gene	d_gene	CDR3nt	CDR3aa
many	TRBV7-2	TRBJ2-3	TRBD2	TGTGCCAGCAGCCCTAGGACTAGCGGGGGAGATACGCAGTATTTT	CASSPRTSGGDTQYF
many	TRBV9	TRBJ2-3	-	TGTGCCAGCAGCGTAGAGACAGATACGCAGTATTTT	CASSVETDTQYF
few	TRBV3-1	TRBJ1-5	TRBD1	TGTGCCAGCAGCTCGGGGACAGCAATCAATCAGCCCCAGCATTTT	CASSSGTAINQPQHF
few	TRBV15	TRBJ1-5	-	TGTGCCACCAGCCGAGAAGCCAGGGATTCAAAACAGCATTTT	CATSREARDSKQHF
many	TRBV7-2	TRBJ2-1	-	TGTGCCAGCAGCTCACAACAGGGATACAATGAGCAGTTCTTC	CASSSQQGYNEQFF
-	TRBV5-1	TRBJ2-7	-	TGCGCCAGCAGCCAGGGACTCGCCCCGCTCGAGCAGTACTTC	CASSQGLAPLEQYF
few	TRBV5-1	TRBJ2-1	TRBD2	TGCGCCAGCAGCTCCGGGGGGACCTACAATGAGCAGTTCTTC	CASSSGGTYNEQFF
-	TRBV5-1	TRBJ1-4	-	TGCGCCAGCCGAAGGGACGGAGCCTACCATGAAAAACTGTTTTTT	CASRRDGAYHEKLFF
-	TRBV7-2	TRBJ2-3	-	TGTGCCAGCAGCTTAGCTATAGGGTTGCGGACAGATACGCAGTATTTT	CASSLAIGLRTDTQYF
-	TRBV12-3/TRBV12-4	TRBJ1-5	-	TGTGCCAGCAGTTTTTTGGACCCCAGTCAGCCCCAGCATTTT	CASSFLDPSQPQHF
few	TRBV7-9	TRBJ2-5	-	TGTGCCAGCAGCCCACCAGGGAGCCTGAGGGGGGAGACCCAGTACTTC	CASSPPGSLRGETQYF
many	TRBV5-1	TRBJ2-1	TRBD1	TGCGCCAGCAGCTTGTCGACAGGGGTTGATGAGCAGTTCTTC	CASSLSTGVDEQFF
many	TRBV29-1	TRBJ2-1	TRBD1	TGCAGCGTTGACGGGGGACAGGGGAGGTTCTTC	CSVDGGQGRFF
few	TRBV28	TRBJ2-1	-	TGTGCCAGCAGTTTGATCAGGGCTAGCTCCTACAATGAGCAGTTCTTC	CASSLIRASSYNEQFF
many	TRBV4-3	TRBJ2-3	-	TGCGCCAGCAGCCAAGCAGGGGCTAGCACAGATACGCAGTATTTT	CASSQAGASTDTQYF
-	TRBV5-1	TRBJ2-1	TRBD2	TGCGCCAGCAGGCAGACTAGCGGGGGGCCTAGTGAGCAGTTCTTC	CASRQTSGGPSEQFF
many	TRBV29-1	TRBJ2-1	-	TGCAGCGTTAAGGACAATGAGCAGTTCTTC	CSVKDNEQFF
-	TRBV20-1	TRBJ2-1	-	TGCAGTGCGCCGTTCCCCCGAACAGGAAACAATGAGCAGTTCTTC	CSAPFPRTGNNEQFF
many	TRBV7-9	TRBJ1-1	-	TGTGCCAGCAGCTTAGTTCTTTCAGACCTGAACACTGAAGCTTTCTTT	CASSLVLSDLNTEAFF
few	TRBV3-1	TRBJ1-5	-	TGTGCCAGCAGCCAAGATGTAGGGGGACAGCCCCAGCATTTT	CASSQDVGGQPQHF
few	TRBV12-3/TRBV12-4	TRBJ1-1	TRBD1	TGTGCCAGCAGTTTAGGGGACAGGGGGCCCACTGAAGCTTTCTTT	CASSLGDRGPTEAFF
few	TRBV20-1	TRBJ2-6	TRBD2	TGCAGTGCTAGAGCGACTAGCACTGGGGCCAACGTCCTGACTTTC	CSARATSTGANVLTF
few	TRBV20-1	TRBJ2-5	TRBD2	TGCAGTGCCGGACTAGTTCTCGAGACCCAGTACTTC	CSAGLVLETQYF
few	TRBV6-5	TRBJ2-5	-	TGTGCCAGCAGGATACAGGGGGGGGAGACCCAGTACTTC	CASRIQGGETQYF
many	TRBV2	TRBJ2-7	-	TGTGCCAGCAGTGATGCCGGCTACGAGCAGTACTTC	CASSDAGYEQYF
few	TRBV25-1	TRBJ1-4	TRBD1	TGTGCCAGCAGTGGCGGGGGGACAGGGCCTAATGAAAAACTGTTTTTT	CASSGGGTGPNEKLFF
-	TRBV7-9	TRBJ2-1	TRBD2	TGTGCCAGCAGCTCGGGACTAGCGAACAATGAGCAGTTCTTC	CASSSGLANNEQFF
few	TRBV11-1	TRBJ2-3	-	TGTGCCAGCAGCTCCCCTCGGAAATTCACAGATACGCAGTATTTT	CASSSPRKFTDTQYF
few	TRBV9	TRBJ2-3	TRBD2	TGTGCCAGCAGCGTAGGGGGGTTAGCGGGGACTACGGATACGCAGTATTTT	CASSVGGLAGTTDTQYF
-	TRBV5-4	TRBJ2-3	TRBD1	TGTGCCAGCAGCATAGGACAGGGGCCAGATACGCAGTATTTT	CASSIGQGPDTQYF
many	TRBV10-3	TRBJ1-5	-	TGTGCCATCAGTGAAGGCACAAAAGATCAGCCCCAGCATTTT	CAISEGTKDQPQHF
few	TRBV10-1	TRBJ2-5	TRBD2	TGCGCCAGCAGTGAGTCGGCAGCGGGGTTAGAGACCCAGTACTTC	CASSESAAGLETQYF
few	TRBV5-1	TRBJ1-2	-	TGCGCCAGCAGCTTGGGCCGAAGGGCCCCCCATGGCTACACCTTC	CASSLGRRAPHGYTF
few	TRBV6-2/TRBV6-3	TRBJ1-2	-	TGTGCCAGCAGACCTACAGGGTTAAACTATGGCTACACCTTC	CASRPTGLNYGYTF
-	TRBV6-1	TRBJ2-5	TRBD2	TGTGCCAGCAGTGTCGGGGGGGCACTGGAGACCCAGTACTTC	CASSVGGALETQYF
few	TRBV7-7	TRBJ2-1	TRBD2	TGTGCTAGCAGCTTAGCGGGCGGGGGACCGTACAATGAGCAGTTCTTC	CASSLAGGGPYNEQFF
many	TRBV7-2	TRBJ2-1	-	TGTGCCAGCAGCATAGAGGTTCTGGCGATATTTAACAATGAGCAGTTCTTC	CASSIEVLAIFNNEQFF
few	TRBV2	TRBJ2-3	-	TGTGCCAGCAGTATAATCACAGATACGCAGTATTTT	CASSIITDTQYF
-	TRBV10-3	TRBJ2-7	TRBD1	TGTGCCATCAGGACTGGACAGGGAGGTGGCTACGAGCAGTACTTC	CAIRTGQGGGYEQYF
many	TRBV7-2	TRBJ2-5	TRBD2	TGTGCCAGCAGCTCGCGTCCCGGGGGGTTAGGGGTGGAGACCCAGTACTTC	CASSSRPGGLGVETQYF
few	TRBV7-9	TRBJ2-5	-	TGTGCCTGCGACCCTCTTGAGAGAGAGACCCAGTACTTC	CACDPLERETQYF
few	TRBV7-3	TRBJ1-1	-	TGTGCCAGCACCCCGCCGCTTCACAAGGGGACTGAAGCTTTCTTT	CASTPPLHKGTEAFF
many	TRBV15	TRBJ2-1	-	TGTGCCACCAGCAGAGGAGGGAGCTCCTACAATGAGCAGTTCTTC	CATSRGGSSYNEQFF
-	TRBV5-4	TRBJ1-2	-	TGTGCCAGCAGCTTTACAGATACCCTATATGGCTACACCTTC	CASSFTDTLYGYTF
-	TRBV5-4	TRBJ2-1	TRBD1	TGTGCCAGCAGCTCCACCGTAGGGGGCTCCGGGCACAATGAGCAGTTCTTC	CASSSTVGGSGHNEQFF
few	TRBV10-1	TRBJ2-1	TRBD1	TGCGCCAGCAGTGGACAGGGGCCCAATGAGCAGTTCTTC	CASSGQGPNEQFF
many	TRBV5-4	TRBJ2-1	-	TGTGCCAGCAGCTTGGGTGCAACAGGTATGGCCTTC	CASSLGATGMAF
-	TRBV7-9	TRBJ2-1	TRBD1	TGTGCCAGCAGCCCCCGGACAGGGTTGGTTGGTGAGCAGTTCTTC	CASSPRTGLVGEQFF
-	TRBV4-2	TRBJ1-1	-	TGTGCCAGCAGCCAAGAACTATCGGGGGGCCCTGAAGCTTTCTTT	CASSQELSGGPEAFF
few	TRBV12-3/TRBV12-4	TRBJ1-4	TRBD1	TGTGCCAGCAGTCCGGGACAGGGGCTAGCAACTAATGAAAAACTGTTTTTT	CASSPGQGLATNEKLFF
-	TRBV19	TRBJ2-3	-	TGTGCCAGTAGTAGTTTGGGAACAGGGCCAGATACGCAGTATTTT	CASSSLGTGPDTQYF
many	TRBV19	TRBJ2-3	TRBD2	TGTGCCAGTAGTATCCAGCGGGGGGTCTTGGGAGATACGCAGTATTTT	CASSIQRGVLGDTQYF
-	TRBV6-5	TRBJ1-1	-	TGTGCCAGCGGGAGATCTGAAGCTTTCTTT	CASGRSEAFF
few	TRBV4-1	TRBJ1-5	TRBD1	TGCGCCAGCAGCCCGACGGGACAGGGGTATCAGCCCCAGCATTTT	CASSPTGQGYQPQHF
few	TRBV9	TRBJ2-3	-	TGTGCCAGCAGCCTTCGGACCTTTCCAGATACGCAGTATTTT	CASSLRTFPDTQYF
-	TRBV12-3/TRBV12-4	TRBJ2-3	-	TGTGCCAGCAGTTTTGCTGTTGCAGATACGCAGTATTTT	CASSFAVADTQYF
few	TRBV27	TRBJ1-6	-	TGTGCCAGCAGGTCAGGGACGGATTCACCCCTCCACTTT	CASRSGTDSPLHF
few	TRBV18	TRBJ2-7	TRBD2	TGTGCCAGCTCTCCGGGACTAGCGGGGGGCTACGAGCAGTACTTC	CASSPGLAGGYEQYF
-	TRBV18	TRBJ2-6	-	TGTGCCAGCTCACCATCAGGGGTGGGGTCTGGGGCCAACGTCCTGACTTTC	CASSPSGVGSGANVLTF